A single sample gave rise to the 3 T cell receptor beta chains below, sequenced in a study of cytomegalovirus exposure and HLA in healthy donors. Researchers ran the PCR with 60 Vbeta and 13 Jbeta primers. Method: immunoSEQ multiplex PCR; TCRdb's copy keeps in-frame clones and lacks some. The profile shows approximately 120,000 clones, over 65% of them singletons. Sequencing used PBMCs. All receptors come from a man between 25 and 39 years old in good health and CMV-seropositive.

This clone has more than one count but fewer than ten. The chain's CDR3 is CASSIPGQGNQPQHF. CDR3 nucleotide sequence: TGTGCCAGTAGTATCCCGGGACAGGGCAATCAGCCCCAGCATTTT. The chain uses TRBV19 and TRBJ1-5; 8 bases match TRBD1. The germline V gene has CDR1 LNHDA and CDR2 SQIVND (reference sequence). The V gene end was trimmed by 3 bases and the J gene end by 2 bases; junction bases not matched to a gene: 3. The CDR3 has 15 residues.

This clone has a single count. The chain joins TRBV2 to TRBJ2-5, with D perhaps TRBD2 (6 bases). In germline, CDR1 is SNHLY, CDR2 FYNNEI. V was cut by 3 bases and J by 5 bases, with 10 bases left in between. This CDR3 has 13 residues. The CDR3 nucleotides are TGTGCCAGCAGTGACGGGAGAAGGGAGACCCAGTACTTC. It translates to CASSDGRRETQYF.

This chain uses TRBV4-2 with TRBJ1-2; D is perhaps TRBD1 (6 bases). Trimming left V 0 bases short and J 5 bases short, with 13 bases between. This CDR3 has 15 amino acids. Germline CDR1 and CDR2: LGHNA and YNFKEQ. The CDR3 reads CASSQDGARGYGYTF. The DNA for the CDR3 is TGTGCCAGCAGCCAAGACGGGGCCAGGGGATATGGCTACACCTTC.